The 20 T cell receptor beta chains presented below share a single source sample, sequenced in a study of blood T cells in healthy people across ages. The use of a sample-barcoded 5' primer and a J-beta primer mix characterized a second PCR of roughly 6 to 11 cycles. TCRdb passed the 5' RACE reads through MiXCR, listing each CDR3 protein once. The sample records more than 700,000 distinct CDR3 sequences, 50% to 65% being singletons. The sequenced material came from blood. The receptors were gathered from a man aged 80 or over in good health.

The rearrangement links TRBV29-1 to TRBJ1-5; D call uncertain. From germline, CDR1 is SQVTM and CDR2 ANQGSEA. The CDR3 is made up of 13 amino acids. The V and J ends lost 5 bases and 1 base respectively, with 9 bases between them. The CDR3 sequence: CSVRPGSNQPQHF. Here the CDR3 DNA reads TGCAGCGTTCGCCCCGGGAGCAATCAGCCCCAGCATTTT.

The rearrangement links TRBV5-1 to TRBJ1-6; D gene ambiguous. The CDR3 is 13 residues long. V gave up 4 bases and J gave up 14 bases, with 16 bases separating them. Germline values: CDR1 SGHRS, CDR2 YFSETQ. The CDR3 nucleotides are TGCGCCAGCAGCACCCGGACGGACCCAACCCTCCACTTT. Its translation is CASSTRTDPTLHF.

The V and J genes are TRBV7-9 and TRBJ2-1; TRBD2 matches at 7 bases. The V gene end was trimmed by 4 bases and the J gene end by 0 bases; junction bases not matched to a gene: 6. Germline V lookup: CDR1 SEHNR, CDR2 FQNEAQ (reference sequence). The CDR3 is made up of 16 amino acids. The CDR3 loop reads CASSYWGGSSYNEQFF. The CDR3 DNA reads as TGTGCCAGCAGCTATTGGGGGGGGAGCTCCTACAATGAGCAGTTCTTC. Full variable domain (remainder filled in from reference TRBV7-9 and TRBJ2-1): DTGVSQNPRHKITKRGQNVTFRCDPISEHNRLYWYRQTLGQGPEFLTYFQNEAQLEKSRLLSDRFSAERPKGSFSTLEIQRTEQGDSAMYLCASSYWGGSSYNEQFFGPGTRLTVL.

This chain joins TRBV10-3 and TRBJ2-7; D gene uncertain. Trimming removed 5 bases at V and 2 bases at J, with 7 bases between. This CDR3 contains 12 residues. The germline gives CDR1 ENHRY, CDR2 SYGVKD. This chain's CDR3 is CAISSDPYEQYF. The CDR3 DNA reads TGTGCCATCAGTTCCGACCCCTACGAGCAGTACTTC.

The genes are TRBV20-1 and TRBJ1-6; maybe TRBD1 (5 bases). There are 14 residues in the CDR3. CDR1 is DFQATT, CDR2 SNEGSKA, per germline (reference sequence). V was shortened by 3 bases and J by 8 bases, with 14 bases between the two germline ends. The CDR3 sequence is CSASAGDRDSPLHF. In DNA form, the CDR3 reads TGCAGTGCTAGCGCCGGGGACCGAGATTCACCCCTCCACTTT.

The chain carries TRBV20-1 and TRBJ2-1; D is ambiguous. Per germline, CDR1 DFQATT and CDR2 SNEGSKA (reference sequence). V lost 0 bases, J lost 4 bases, and 7 bases lay in between. The CDR3 totals 13 residues. Here the CDR3 reads CSAREADYNEQFF. CDR3 nucleotide sequence: TGCAGTGCTAGAGAGGCCGATTACAATGAGCAGTTCTTC.

The chain recombines TRBV6-6 with TRBJ2-6; D possibly uses TRBD1 or TRBD2 (5 bases each). The CDR3 has 16 residues. V was trimmed by 2 bases and J by 4 bases, leaving 12 bases between them. In germline, CDR1 is MNHNY, CDR2 SVGAGI (reference sequence). The CDR3 sequence is CASSYQAGTGANVLTF. As DNA, the CDR3 is TGTGCCAGCAGTTACCAGGCCGGGACCGGGGCCAACGTCCTGACTTTC.

There are a few counts of this clonotype. CDR3 residues: CASSLGPANYGYTF. CDR3 in DNA: TGCGCCAGCAGCTTGGGTCCTGCTAACTATGGCTACACCTTC. The V call is TRBV5-1, the J call TRBJ1-2; D remains unclear. The CDR3 spans 14 residues. Germline values: CDR1 SGHRS, CDR2 YFSETQ. The V and J ends lost 0 bases and 0 bases respectively, with 6 bases between them.

As regards this clonotype: The junction shows a germline mismatch at one end, possibly a read error. The chain carries TRBV12-5 and TRBJ2-1; TRBD1 or TRBD2 may be the D gene (5 bases each). CDR1 LGHNT and CDR2 FRNRAP come from the germline V gene. This CDR3 has 15 amino acids. This CDR3 reads CASGFGTTGHNAQFF. CDR3 bases: TGTGCTAGTGGGTTTGGGACGACGGGTCACAATGCGCAGTTCTTC. Variable domain in full (rest from reference TRBV12-5 and TRBJ2-1): DARVTQTPRHKVTEMGQEVTMRCQPILGHNTVFWYRQTMMQGLELLAYFRNRAPLDDSGMPKDRFSAEMPDATLATLKIQPSEPRDSAVYFCASGFGTTGHNAQFFGPGTRLTVL.

Details on this clonotype: A much larger clonotype is one base distant, so this may be a read error. The rearrangement joins TRBV29-1 to TRBJ2-4; the match to TRBD2 covers 10 bases. The assigned J gene may be wrong: the sequence end matches TRBJ2-5 better. Looked up from germline, CDR1 is SQVTM and CDR2 is ANQGSEA. The CDR3 has 12 amino acids. The CDR3 loop is CSGASGSETQYF. For the CDR3, the DNA is TGCAGCGGAGCTAGCGGGAGTGAGACCCAGTACTTC.

The chain couples TRBV5-1 to TRBJ2-5, with D perhaps given as TRBD1 or TRBD2 (6 bases each). The CDR3 sequence is 14 residues long. Trimming left V 8 bases short and J 2 bases short, with 16 bases between. The germline CDR1 and CDR2 sequences are SGHRS and YFSETQ. The CDR3 sequence is CASTARRGQETQYF. CDR3 nucleotides: TGCGCCAGTACGGCCAGGAGGGGGCAAGAGACCCAGTACTTC.

The chain has TRBV20-1 and TRBJ2-1, with D possibly TRBD2 on 6 matching bases. Germline V gene sequence: CDR1 DFQATT, CDR2 SNEGSKA (reference sequence). The ends were cut back, 3 bases at V and 7 bases at J, with 16 bases in the middle. The CDR3 length is 14 residues. The DNA for the CDR3 is TGCAGTGCTAGTCCGGGACTCCCGGTTAATGAGCAGTTCTTC. Its translation: CSASPGLPVNEQFF.

J is TRBJ2-1 and V is TRBV4-1; 9 nucleotides line up with TRBD2. Germline CDR1 reads MGHRA; CDR2 reads YSYEKL. The CDR3 has 16 residues. The ends lost 1 base at V and 8 bases at J; junction bases unmatched: 9. The CDR3: CASSQGSSGSRYEQFF. The CDR3 coding sequence is TGCGCCAGCAGCCAAGGGAGTAGCGGGAGTAGGTATGAGCAGTTCTTC.

V and J are TRBV6-5 and TRBJ2-3, with D perhaps TRBD1 or TRBD2 (7 bases each). The germline V gene has CDR1 MNHEY and CDR2 SVGAGI. The CDR3 is made up of 16 amino acids. Trimming pared 6 bases from V and 14 bases from J, leaving 30 bases between. The CDR3 loop is CASSPDGGRGHRYAYF. DNA for the CDR3: TGTGCCAGCAGCCCCGACGGTGGGAGGGGGCACAGATACGCGTATTTT.

V gene TRBV7-2 combines with J gene TRBJ1-1; D unclear. In germline, CDR1 is SGHTA, CDR2 FQGNSA. Trimming took 5 bases from V and 3 from J, leaving 10 bases between them. This CDR3 spans 13 amino acids. CDR3 sequence reads: CASSPQGYTEAFF. As DNA, the CDR3 is TGTGCCAGCAGCCCCCAAGGATACACTGAAGCTTTCTTT. Variable domain in full (rest from reference TRBV7-2 and TRBJ1-1): GAGVSQSPSNKVTEKGKDVELRCDPISGHTALYWYRQSLGQGLEFLIYFQGNSAPDKSGLPSDRFSAERTGGSVSTLTIQRTQQEDSAVYLCASSPQGYTEAFFGQGTRLTVV.

The rearrangement links TRBV29-1 to TRBJ2-3, with 7 bases fitting TRBD1. Trimming cost V 4 bases and J 14 bases; bases outside gene matches: 12. Germline CDR1 and CDR2: SQVTM and ANQGSEA. The CDR3 runs to 12 residues. The CDR3 sequence: CSVGKGDRYAYF. Here the CDR3 DNA reads TGCAGCGTTGGCAAGGGGGACAGATACGCGTATTTT.

The V call is TRBV20-1, the J call TRBJ2-2, with D unresolved. Germline-derived CDR1 and CDR2 are DFQATT and SNEGSKA (reference sequence). Deletions cut 1 base from V and 8 bases from J, with 17 bases between. CDR3 size: 15 residues. The DNA of the CDR3 is TGCAGTGCTAGAGCGAGGCCCTCACGCAATGGGGAGCTGTTTTTT. This codes for CSARARPSRNGELFF.

This clonotype has more than one count but fewer than ten. Here the CDR3 DNA reads TGCGCCAGCAGCCGACGACTAGCGTATTCCTACGAGCAGTACTTC. Amino acids: CASSRRLAYSYEQYF. The V call is TRBV5-1, the J call TRBJ2-4, with 8 positions matching TRBD2. The J call may be wrong; the DNA end is better matched by TRBJ2-7. Germline CDR1 reads SGHRS; CDR2 reads YFSETQ. This CDR3 is 15 amino acids long.

This rearrangement joins TRBV3-1 to TRBJ2-1; D is unresolved. Germline V gene sequence: CDR1 LGHDT, CDR2 YNNKEL (reference sequence). This CDR3 comprises 12 residues. Deletions cut 4 bases from V and 9 bases from J, with 10 bases between. DNA of the CDR3: TGTGCCAGCAGCCCCGGACCGAGTGAGCAGTTCTTC. This gives the protein CASSPGPSEQFF.

This clonotype was seen a handful of times. The chain carries TRBV29-1 and TRBJ2-3; 10 nucleotides line up with TRBD2. Trimming at V came to 4 bases and at J to 3 bases, leaving 10 bases not matched to a gene. Germline V gene lookup returns CDR1 SQVTM and CDR2 ANQGSEA. The CDR3 loop spans 16 amino acids. CDR3 DNA sequence: TGCAGCGTTGTAATGGTGGCTAGCGGGAGAACAGATACGCAGTATTTT. Its protein product is CSVVMVASGRTDTQYF.